One T cell receptor beta chain is described in this entry. What it binds is not known. These data belong to a study of CD4+ T cells in melanoma. General observations from the study: In melanoma, neoantigen-specific CD4+ T cells reportedly differed in differentiation state. CD8+ T cell, macrophage and B cell function reportedly correlated with neoantigen-specific CD4+ T cells.

Germline V gene lookup returns CDR1 SGHRS and CDR2 YFSETQ. V was shortened by 2 bases and J by 7 bases, with 16 bases between the two germline ends. CDR3 length: 15 amino acids. The protocol was immunoSEQ multiplex PCR, while the TCRdb copy is restricted to in-frame clones and leaves out a portion. The repertoire holds some 21,000 clones, with around 80% as singletons. The clonotype was recovered from a human donor with melanoma. J is TRBJ2-1 and V is TRBV5-1; a weak D match, TRBD2 (5 bases). CDR3 region: CASSFGGLAGNEQFF. The DNA for the CDR3 is TGCGCCAGCAGCTTCGGTGGCCTAGCAGGAAATGAGCAGTTCTTC.